A single sample gave rise to the 24 T cell receptor beta chains below, sequenced in a study of blood T cells in healthy people across ages. Using a J-beta primer mix together with a sample-barcoded 5' primer, a second PCR was run for about 6 to 12 cycles. TCRdb re-derived calls from the 5' RACE reads in MiXCR, one entry per CDR3 protein. The sample includes roughly 800,000 distinct CDR3 sequences, 58% of them seen just once. The sequenced sample consisted of blood. The source is a man aged 25-45 years in good health.

V is TRBV3-1 and J is TRBJ2-1; no clear D. The CDR3 has 16 amino acids. From germline, CDR1 is LGHDT and CDR2 YNNKEL (reference sequence). The V end lost 0 bases, the J end lost 14 bases, and 23 bases lay between the germline ends. DNA for the CDR3: TGTGCCAGCAGCCAAGACCCGACCTCTGGCGCGCTTTCCAAGTTCTTC. Translated, it gives CASSQDPTSGALSKFF.

The CDR3, as DNA: TGCAGTGCTAGGGGGCAGCTCTATAATTCACCCCTCCACTTT. Translation gives CSARGQLYNSPLHF. The chain couples TRBV20-1 to TRBJ1-6; TRBD1 is a possible D gene (5 bases). V was pared by 3 bases and J by 3 bases, with 9 bases between. The CDR3 extends over 14 amino acids. CDR1 and CDR2 (germline): DFQATT, SNEGSKA (reference sequence).

This chain uses TRBV20-1 with TRBJ2-5; tentative D call: TRBD2 (5 bases). V gave up 6 bases and J gave up 4 bases, with 24 bases separating them. Germline loops: CDR1 DFQATT, CDR2 SNEGSKA (reference sequence). This CDR3 is 16 amino acids long. In nucleotides, the CDR3 is TGCAGTGCCCTACCCTTAAGTAGCGCCTCCCCAGAGACCCAGTACTTC. Protein sequence: CSALPLSSASPETQYF.

This clonotype was seen only once. J is TRBJ2-1 and V is TRBV5-4; 8 nucleotides line up with TRBD1. This CDR3 is built from 15 residues. V gave up 7 bases and J gave up 6 bases; unmatched junction bases: 12. Germline values: CDR1 SGHNT, CDR2 YYREEE (reference sequence). CDR3 amino acids: CASGTRDRTLNEQFF. In DNA, the CDR3 is TGTGCCAGCGGAACCCGGGACAGGACCCTCAATGAGCAGTTCTTC.

The chain employs TRBV4-3 and TRBJ2-4; no clear D gene. V lost 0 bases to trimming and J lost 9 bases, with 12 bases between them. Germline V CDR1 and CDR2: LGHNA, YSLEER. The CDR3 is 14 residues long. The CDR3 region has the DNA TGCGCCAGCAGCCAAGATTGGGGTAGCAGCATTCAGTACTTC. Translated, it gives CASSQDWGSSIQYF.

The genes are TRBV6-6 and TRBJ2-7; no definite D call. This CDR3 has 17 residues. Germline-derived CDR1 and CDR2 are MNHNY and SVGAGI (reference sequence). V gave up 6 bases and J gave up 0 bases, with 21 bases separating them. The CDR3 DNA reads TGTGCCAGCAGCCATGCCGAATGGGGTCAGAGCTCCTACGAGCAGTACTTC. It is translated as CASSHAEWGQSSYEQYF.

A few counts support this clonotype. This chain joins TRBV20-1 and TRBJ2-5; TRBD2 agrees at 11 bases. The CDR3 is 16 amino acids. Trimming took 2 bases from V and 11 from J; bases not matched to a gene: 16. CDR1 is DFQATT, CDR2 SNEGSKA, per germline (reference sequence). CDR3 bases: TGCAGTGCTAGATCACTGCTACTAGCGGGAGATGTGGAGCAGTACTTC. It encodes CSARSLLLAGDVEQYF.

This clonotype was seen a few times. V gene TRBV12-3 or TRBV12-4 combines with J gene TRBJ2-7, with D possibly TRBD2 on 6 matching bases. Trimming took off 0 bases at V and 7 bases at J, with 19 bases between the two ends. The CDR3 sequence is 16 residues long. The CDR3 reads CASSLAGTGGRREQYF. The CDR3 region has the DNA TGTGCCAGCAGTTTAGCGGGGACCGGGGGAAGGCGAGAGCAGTACTTC.

This chain joins TRBV6-5 and TRBJ2-7, with 7 bases fitting TRBD1. V lost 4 bases, J lost 6 bases, and 12 bases stayed unmatched. CDR1 is MNHEY, CDR2 SVGAGI, per germline. This CDR3 spans 15 amino acids. DNA of the CDR3: TGTGCCAGCAGTTCTACCGGGGCAGGGGGTGGCGAGCAGTACTTC. Its translation is CASSSTGAGGGEQYF.

V and J are TRBV5-1 and TRBJ2-3; D call uncertain. This CDR3 is 14 amino acids long. Germline V gene sequence: CDR1 SGHRS, CDR2 YFSETQ. V was cut by 0 bases and J by 6 bases, with 11 bases left in between. Written as DNA, the CDR3 is TGCGCCAGCAGCTTGGTGCAGCCCAGGGATACGCAGTATTTT. This sequence encodes CASSLVQPRDTQYF.

The gene calls are TRBV18 and TRBJ2-1, with 7 bases fitting TRBD2. The J segment lost 3 bases and the V segment lost 2 bases, leaving 4 bases of the junction unmatched. Germline V lookup: CDR1 KGHSH, CDR2 LQKENI. The CDR3 totals 15 residues. The CDR3 region is CASSPSRTSYNEQFF. CDR3 DNA sequence: TGTGCCAGCTCACCATCAAGGACTAGCTACAATGAGCAGTTCTTC.

This clonotype was recorded only once. This chain connects TRBV11-2 to TRBJ2-5; D is undetermined. The CDR3 is 13 amino acids. Per the germline V gene, CDR1 is SGHAT and CDR2 is FQNNGV. Trimming took 5 bases from V and 11 from J, leaving 18 bases between them. The CDR3 DNA sequence: TGTGCCAGCAGCCAAGGGAACTCTGGGAAGCAGTACTTC. Protein sequence: CASSQGNSGKQYF.

This chain connects TRBV6-1 to TRBJ1-2; D gene ambiguous. The ends were cut back, 6 bases at V and 8 bases at J, with 16 bases in the middle. This CDR3 spans 13 amino acids. The V gene's germline CDR1 is MNHNS and CDR2 SASEGT. The CDR3 reads CASSEWVPWGYTF. The CDR3 nucleotides are TGTGCCAGCAGCGAATGGGTACCGTGGGGCTACACCTTC.

The chain links TRBV29-1 to TRBJ2-3, with 11 bases that match TRBD2. V trimming: 7 bases; J trimming: 3 bases; junction bases outside the gene matches: 9. There are 15 residues in the CDR3. Germline V gene lookup returns CDR1 SQVTM and CDR2 ANQGSEA. The CDR3 DNA reads as TGCAGCGCTGAGGATACTAGCGGGAGTACAGATACGCAGTATTTT. This codes for CSAEDTSGSTDTQYF.

The chain has TRBV30 and TRBJ2-3; the D gene is possibly TRBD1 (5 bases). This CDR3 contains 13 residues. In germline, CDR1 is GTSNPN, CDR2 SVGIG (reference sequence). The V end was cut by 7 bases, the J end by 6 bases, with 17 bases between. The CDR3 region has the DNA TGTGCCTTGGACACGTTGTTGCACGATACGCAGTATTTT. Residues: CALDTLLHDTQYF.

The chain couples TRBV20-1 to TRBJ2-5, with D tentatively TRBD2 (5 bases). In germline, CDR1 is DFQATT, CDR2 SNEGSKA (reference sequence). With 1 base removed from V and 0 bases from J, the gap between germline ends came to 9 bases. There are 14 residues in the CDR3. The CDR3 sequence: CSARVTRYQETQYF. The CDR3 region has the DNA TGCAGTGCTAGAGTTACTAGGTACCAAGAGACCCAGTACTTC.

In this sample, this clonotype turned up once. The chain employs TRBV9 and TRBJ1-1; D is perhaps TRBD1 (5 bases). Germline V lookup: CDR1 SGDLS, CDR2 YYNGEE. V was shortened by 0 bases and J by 1 base, with 13 bases between the two germline ends. This CDR3 has 16 residues. For the CDR3, the DNA is TGTGCCAGCAGCGTAGTGAGTGTGGACAAGAACACTGAAGCTTTCTTT. Its protein product is CASSVVSVDKNTEAFF.

V gene TRBV7-8 combines with J gene TRBJ2-7, with 8 positions matching TRBD1. The CDR3 runs 14 residues. Trimming removed 3 bases from V and 7 bases from J; junction bases left unmatched: 8. Germline V CDR1 and CDR2: SGHVS, FQNEAQ. The CDR3 nucleotides read TGTGCCAGCAGCTTGTCAGGGGGCTCGCGTGAGCAGTACTTC. It encodes CASSLSGGSREQYF.

J is TRBJ2-3 and V is TRBV5-1; possibly TRBD2 for D (5 bases). The CDR3 covers 16 residues. V shed 6 bases and J shed 3 bases, with 20 bases lying between them. CDR1 and CDR2 from the germline V gene are SGHRS and YFSETQ. The CDR3 loop is CASKGVAGGSTDTQYF. The CDR3 DNA reads TGCGCCAGCAAGGGAGTAGCCGGAGGAAGTACAGATACGCAGTATTTT.

The chain uses TRBV27 and TRBJ2-3, with D tentatively TRBD2 (5 bases). CDR1 MNHEY and CDR2 SMNVEV come from the germline V gene (reference sequence). The CDR3 extends over 18 amino acids. V was trimmed by 2 bases and J by 1 base, leaving 19 bases between them. This CDR3 reads CASSLGRSGALGTDTQYF. The CDR3, as DNA: TGTGCCAGCAGTTTAGGCCGGAGCGGAGCTCTGGGCACAGATACGCAGTATTTT.

The chain carries TRBV6-5 and TRBJ2-4, with TRBD2 as a possible D gene (5 bases). Per the germline V gene, CDR1 is MNHEY and CDR2 is SVGAGI. The CDR3 length is 16 residues. Trimming stripped 2 bases from V and 0 bases from J, with 11 bases between. The CDR3 sequence: CASSYTRTLAKNIQYF. As DNA, the CDR3 is TGTGCCAGCAGTTACACACGGACTCTAGCCAAAAACATTCAGTACTTC.

The chain is built from TRBV5-1 and TRBJ2-4; D perhaps matches TRBD2 (7 bases). Trimming shortened V by 5 bases and J by 8 bases, and 8 bases separated the two germline ends. The CDR3 extends over 11 amino acids. The germline V gene has CDR1 SGHRS and CDR2 YFSETQ. The CDR3 nucleotides are TGCGCCAGCAGAGGGGGGGACATTCAGTACTTC. The encoded protein is CASRGGDIQYF.

This clonotype was counted between two and nine times. V and J are TRBV24-1 and TRBJ2-7; D gene unclear. With 2 bases removed from V and 2 bases from J, the gap between germline ends came to 9 bases. The CDR3 consists of 14 residues. The germline V gene has CDR1 KGHDR and CDR2 SFDVKD. The CDR3 loop reads CATSDSRQTYEQYF. In DNA form, the CDR3 reads TGTGCCACCAGTGATTCCAGGCAGACCTACGAGCAGTACTTC.

The J gene is TRBJ2-7, the V gene TRBV12-3 or TRBV12-4; D ambiguous. The CDR3 is made up of 12 amino acids. V dropped 2 bases and J dropped 9 bases, with 11 bases sitting between them. In nucleotides, the CDR3 is TGTGCCAGCAGTTTAACACAGAACAGGCAGTACTTC. It specifies CASSLTQNRQYF.